This TCR beta chain was recorded in a study of regulatory T cells in long-lasting Graves disease. Findings and caveats of the study: Accuracy was possibly reduced by small sample size. Study of thyroid tissue was not done, with only peripheral blood studied.

Time point of the sample: persistent/refractory GD, antithyroid drugs over 5 years with positive TRAb. PBMC-extracted RNA yielded the TCR library. One endocrinology department in Xi'an, China, was where patients came from. This clonotype was detected only a few times. Its antigen is not identified. Germline assignment: CDR1 LNHDA and CDR2 SQIVND (reference sequence). This CDR3 has 12 amino acids. Between the trimmed V and J ends, which lost 1 base and 14 bases, there was a span of 14 bases. HTBI primers from iRepertoire and Arm-PCR of CDR3 regions yielded the TCR beta libraries. Via MiXCR, TCRdb re-called the multiplex PCR reads, giving one row per CDR3 protein. The sample includes fewer than 550,000 distinct CDR3 sequences, 20% to 25% of them seen just once.

This receptor was obtained from a female donor with Graves disease. The sequencing used peripheral blood mononuclear cells (PBMCs), collected when the disease was refractory, from a patient treated with antithyroid drugs. The chain is built from TRBV19 and TRBJ1-1; D remains ambiguous. The CDR3 bases are TGTGCCAGTAGTATAGTTGGCCGGGGTGGGTTCTTT. Protein product: CASSIVGRGGFF.